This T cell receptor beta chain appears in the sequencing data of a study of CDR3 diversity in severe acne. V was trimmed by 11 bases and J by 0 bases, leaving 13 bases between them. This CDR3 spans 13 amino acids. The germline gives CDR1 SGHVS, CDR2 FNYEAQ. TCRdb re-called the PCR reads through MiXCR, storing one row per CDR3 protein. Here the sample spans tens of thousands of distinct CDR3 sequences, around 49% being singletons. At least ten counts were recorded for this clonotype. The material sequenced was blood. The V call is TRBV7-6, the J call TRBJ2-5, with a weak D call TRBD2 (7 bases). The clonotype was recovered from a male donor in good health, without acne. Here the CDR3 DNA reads TGTGCCGGGGGGGGGGGCGACCAAGAGACCCAGTACTTC. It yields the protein CAGGGGDQETQYF.